These T cell receptor beta chains were read from a single sample in a study of CD8 T cells in ankylosing spondylitis. TCRdb fed the 5' RACE reads into MiXCR, producing one record per CDR3 protein. In the table there are about 220,000 distinct CDR3 sequences, 7.3% of which are singletons. Sequences were obtained from blood, either unsorted or a sorted T cell fraction (not recorded which). Receptors were obtained from a male donor with ankylosing spondylitis. Each CDR3 is given with its conserved first and last residue. The D gene is left open where the match is weak. For some rows the clone size is stated as once, few or many, or as a class when expanded; others skip it.

TRBV28	.	many	TRBJ2-7	CASGLAGLEQYF	TGTGCCAGCGGTCTAGCAGGGCTAGAGCAGTACTTC
TRBV9	.	.	TRBJ2-1	CASSVAPGEQFF	TGTGCCAGCAGCGTAGCGCCCGGTGAGCAGTTCTTC
TRBV20-1	.	many	TRBJ2-7	CSARVRGSYEQYF	TGCAGTGCTAGAGTAAGGGGGTCCTACGAGCAGTACTTC
TRBV6-4	.	many	TRBJ1-1	CASSAGDLTEAFF	TGTGCCAGCAGTGCCGGGGACCTCACTGAAGCTTTCTTT
TRBV5-1	.	many	TRBJ1-1	CASSLTAGPGTTEAFF	TGCGCCAGCAGCTTGACGGCCGGACCTGGAACCACTGAAGCTTTCTTT
TRBV4-2	.	many	TRBJ1-5	CASSQDPRGNQPQHF	TGTGCCAGCAGCCAAGATCCACGGGGAAATCAGCCCCAGCATTTT
TRBV7-9	.	few	TRBJ2-3	CASEGPTDTQYF	TGTGCCAGCGAGGGTCCCACAGATACGCAGTATTTT
TRBV28	.	many	TRBJ1-5	CASSSQQRISRIRLNQPQHF	TGTGCCAGCAGTTCCCAACAAAGGATCTCCCGGATCAGGCTCAATCAGCCCCAGCATTTT
TRBV27	TRBD2	many	TRBJ2-7	CASSLEAGGWYEQYF	TGTGCCAGCAGTTTGGAAGCGGGGGGGTGGTACGAGCAGTACTTC
TRBV7-8	.	many	TRBJ2-7	CASRGRVYEQYF	TGTGCCAGCAGAGGTAGGGTCTACGAGCAGTACTTC
TRBV20-1	TRBD1	few	TRBJ1-2	CSARTSGGGYYGYTF	TGCAGTGCTAGAACCTCAGGAGGGGGCTACTATGGCTACACCTTC
TRBV7-8	TRBD2	few	TRBJ2-1	CASSLARGGMFDEQFF	TGTGCCAGCAGCTTAGCGCGGGGGGGCATGTTCGATGAGCAGTTCTTC
TRBV9	.	many	TRBJ2-3	CASSVATRGSGTDTQYF	TGTGCCAGCAGCGTAGCTACGAGAGGATCCGGTACAGATACGCAGTATTTT
TRBV4-1	TRBD2	many	TRBJ2-1	CASSQDLREGQFF	TGCGCCAGCAGCCAAGATTTGCGGGAGGGCCAGTTCTTC
TRBV6-5	TRBD1	many	TRBJ1-2	CASTGGGGYTF	TGTGCCAGCACAGGAGGGGGCGGCTACACCTTC
TRBV7-9	TRBD2	.	TRBJ2-1	CASSLTSGLNNEQFF	TGTGCCAGCAGCTTAACTAGCGGGTTAAACAATGAGCAGTTCTTC
TRBV4-1	.	many	TRBJ2-3	CASSSLPRSTDTQYF	TGCGCCAGCAGCTCCCTCCCCCGTAGCACAGATACGCAGTATTTT
TRBV20-1	TRBD2	many	TRBJ2-3	CSARASDGGGNTQYF	TGCAGTGCTAGAGCCTCGGATGGGGGGGGGAATACGCAGTATTTT
TRBV12-3/TRBV12-4	.	many	TRBJ1-1	CASSRKVGRGTEAFF	TGTGCCAGCAGTCGAAAGGTGGGCCGTGGAACTGAAGCTTTCTTT
TRBV12-3/TRBV12-4	TRBD2	many	TRBJ2-3	CATSTSSIGHTDTQYF	TGTGCCACCTCGACTAGCTCTATCGGACACACAGATACGCAGTATTTT
TRBV29-1	TRBD2	many	TRBJ2-7	CSVFGLAGGRSYEQYF	TGCAGCGTTTTCGGACTAGCGGGAGGCCGCTCCTACGAGCAGTACTTC
TRBV23-1	.	few	TRBJ2-5	CASSQPRGGPQETQYF	TGCGCCAGCAGTCAACCCCGAGGCGGACCACAAGAGACCCAGTACTTC
TRBV6-1	TRBD2	many	TRBJ2-1	CASRTTTSRNEQFF	TGTGCCAGCAGGACCACGACTAGCCGCAATGAGCAGTTCTTC
TRBV15	.	.	TRBJ1-1	CATSRPQGMNTEAFF	TGTGCCACCAGCAGACCACAGGGTATGAACACTGAAGCTTTCTTT
TRBV11-2	.	.	TRBJ2-1	CASSYGTIRGFF	TGTGCCAGCAGCTATGGGACGATTAGAGGGTTCTTC
TRBV13	TRBD1	many	TRBJ1-5	CASSDRGSNQPQHF	TGTGCCAGCAGTGACAGGGGTAGCAATCAGCCCCAGCATTTT
TRBV6-1	.	many	TRBJ2-7	CASSFGPFYEQYF	TGTGCCAGCAGCTTCGGGCCTTTCTACGAGCAGTACTTC
TRBV9	TRBD1	many	TRBJ2-1	CASSVGGGLTYNEQFF	TGTGCCAGCAGCGTAGGAGGGGGCCTAACCTACAATGAGCAGTTCTTC
TRBV10-3	TRBD2	.	TRBJ2-6	CAISETLAGGPSGANVLTF	TGTGCCATCAGTGAGACTCTAGCGGGAGGACCTTCTGGGGCCAACGTCCTGACTTTC
TRBV29-1	.	many	TRBJ2-2	CSVKPSANTGELFF	TGCAGCGTCAAGCCATCCGCGAACACCGGGGAGCTGTTTTTT
TRBV28	TRBD2	few	TRBJ2-3	CASSLERGRLDTQYF	TGTGCCAGCAGTTTAGAGCGGGGGAGGTTGGATACGCAGTATTTT
TRBV29-1	.	many	TRBJ2-1	CSVGAEAYNEQFF	TGCAGCGTAGGAGCGGAGGCCTACAATGAGCAGTTCTTC
TRBV24-1	TRBD1	many	TRBJ1-2	CATSDWDRNYGYTF	TGTGCCACCAGTGATTGGGACAGGAACTATGGCTACACCTTC
TRBV28	.	many	TRBJ2-7	CASSSGARYEQYF	TGTGCCAGCAGCTCAGGGGCGCGGTACGAGCAGTACTTC
TRBV27	.	many	TRBJ2-7	CASSLFTGTEQYF	TGTGCCAGCAGTTTATTCACGGGAACCGAGCAGTACTTC
TRBV20-1	.	many	TRBJ2-7	CSARDKRESSYEQYF	TGCAGTGCTAGAGATAAACGAGAGTCAAGCTACGAGCAGTACTTC
TRBV9	TRBD2	many	TRBJ2-1	CASSGSGRATPHEQFF	TGTGCCAGCAGCGGGAGCGGGAGGGCCACTCCTCATGAGCAGTTCTTC
TRBV6-2/TRBV6-3	.	few	TRBJ1-6	CASTIGEAVLVNSPLHF	TGTGCCAGCACCATCGGTGAGGCGGTTCTGGTCAATTCACCCCTCCACTTT
TRBV23-1	.	once	TRBJ1-1	CASSHLKPGSEAFF	TGCGCCAGCAGTCACTTAAAGCCGGGCTCTGAAGCTTTCTTT
TRBV29-1	.	many	TRBJ2-7	CSVVLNSPYEQYF	TGCAGCGTTGTTTTGAACAGTCCCTACGAGCAGTACTTC
TRBV29-1	.	many	TRBJ1-2	CSVEDQGLANYGYTF	TGCAGCGTTGAAGATCAGGGTTTAGCTAACTATGGCTACACCTTC
TRBV12-3/TRBV12-4	.	many	TRBJ1-4	CASSFEGGLFF	TGTGCCAGCAGTTTTGAGGGAGGACTGTTTTTT
TRBV6-1	TRBD2	many	TRBJ2-5	CASATSGRVEETQYF	TGTGCCAGCGCGACTAGCGGGAGAGTGGAAGAGACCCAGTACTTC
TRBV6-5	.	.	TRBJ2-7	CASSYSGPTSYEQYF	TGTGCCAGCAGTTACTCGGGTCCTACCTCCTACGAGCAGTACTTC
TRBV5-6	.	few	TRBJ2-1	CASSLTSLMFKEQFF	TGTGCCAGCAGCTTAACTAGCCTAATGTTCAAGGAGCAGTTCTTC
TRBV5-1	.	.	TRBJ2-5	CASSSMGYQETQYF	TGCGCCAGCAGCTCTATGGGTTACCAAGAGACCCAGTACTTC
TRBV7-9	.	many	TRBJ2-7	CASSPQTDEQYF	TGTGCCAGCAGCCCCCAGACAGACGAGCAGTACTTC
TRBV20-1	.	many	TRBJ1-1	CSARSPRRGRDDTEAFF	TGCAGTGCTAGGAGCCCGAGGCGGGGGCGTGATGACACTGAAGCTTTCTTT
TRBV7-9	.	many	TRBJ2-7	CASSLGTGGPYEQYF	TGTGCCAGCAGCTTAGGAACAGGAGGACCCTACGAGCAGTACTTC
TRBV19	.	many	TRBJ2-7	CASSWTISYEQYF	TGTGCCAGTAGTTGGACAATCTCCTACGAGCAGTACTTC
TRBV11-2	.	few	TRBJ1-6	CASSPGLGGLHLYNSPLHF	TGTGCCAGCAGCCCCGGTCTTGGGGGCCTTCACCTTTATAATTCACCCCTCCACTTT